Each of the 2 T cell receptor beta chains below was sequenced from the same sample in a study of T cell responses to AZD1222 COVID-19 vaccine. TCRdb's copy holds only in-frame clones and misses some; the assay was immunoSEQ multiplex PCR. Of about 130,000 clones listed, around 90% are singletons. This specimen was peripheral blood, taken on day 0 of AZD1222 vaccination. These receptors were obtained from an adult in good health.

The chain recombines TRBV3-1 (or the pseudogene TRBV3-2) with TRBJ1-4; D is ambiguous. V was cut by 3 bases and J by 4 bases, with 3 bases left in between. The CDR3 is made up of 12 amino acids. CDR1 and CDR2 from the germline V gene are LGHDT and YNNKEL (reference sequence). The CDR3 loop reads CASSHSNEKLFF. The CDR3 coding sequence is TGTGCCAGCAGCCACAGTAATGAAAAACTGTTTTTT.

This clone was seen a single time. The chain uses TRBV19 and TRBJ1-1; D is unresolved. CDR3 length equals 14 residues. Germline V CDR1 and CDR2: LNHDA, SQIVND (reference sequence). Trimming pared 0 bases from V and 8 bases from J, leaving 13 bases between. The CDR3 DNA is TGTGCCAGTAGTATAGATGGCTTGACCCCGGAAGCTTTCTTT. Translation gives CASSIDGLTPEAFF.